This TCR beta chain was retrieved from a study of OX40 agonist ivuxolimab in advanced cancers. Assay: immunoSEQ multiplex PCR; the TCRdb copy retains only in-frame clones and omits some. The table includes 70,000 to 85,000 clones, about 86% detected once. Individuals having autoimmune disease history or systemic immunosuppression were not enrolled. With regard to this clone: The antigen is undetermined.

Notes on the study in general: Blood T cells, both CD4+ and CD8+, expanded clonally by week 6 at 0.1 to 3.0 mg/kg.

This CDR3 contains 13 residues. In germline, CDR1 is LGHNA, CDR2 YSLEER. The V gene lost 6 bases and the J gene lost 0 bases, with 8 bases spanning the gap. The gene calls are TRBV4-3 and TRBJ1-1; weak D call: TRBD1 (6 bases). Sequencing was performed on CD4+ or CD8+ T cells sorted from blood, taken in a trial of the OX40 agonist ivuxolimab. The source is an adult with an advanced solid tumor such as melanoma, head and neck, liver or kidney cancer. CDR3: CASRTGMNTEAFF. The CDR3 DNA reads as TGCGCCAGCAGGACAGGAATGAACACTGAAGCTTTCTTT.